This T cell receptor beta chain is from a study of cytomegalovirus exposure and HLA in healthy donors. Study-level background: As released early, the data held around 80 million unique TCRs from HLA-typed donors. General study results and limits: The study reported that TCR beta sequences accurately predicted HLA-A and HLA-B alleles in most subjects. While the bulk of TCR sequences proved rare, some public TCRs turned up in many donors. In presence/absence analyses, roughly uniform sequencing depth across donors was assumed.

About this clone: What it binds is unknown.

CDR3 size: 17 residues. From germline, CDR1 is MNHNS and CDR2 SASEGT. The J segment lost 7 bases and the V segment lost 0 bases, leaving 12 bases of the junction unmatched. The PCR had 60 Vbeta and 13 Jbeta primers. TCRdb keeps only in-frame clones here, not all; method: immunoSEQ multiplex PCR. The sample data list fewer than 150,000 clones. Sequencing was done on a sample of PBMCs. This TCR was sampled from a woman aged 55 to 70 in good health and CMV-seronegative. The chain has TRBV6-1 and TRBJ2-1; TRBD2 aligns across 7 bases. The CDR3 nucleotides are TGTGCCAGCAGTGAAGCGCTTCTCCGGGGGGAACGAAATGAGCAGTTCTTC. It specifies CASSEALLRGERNEQFF.